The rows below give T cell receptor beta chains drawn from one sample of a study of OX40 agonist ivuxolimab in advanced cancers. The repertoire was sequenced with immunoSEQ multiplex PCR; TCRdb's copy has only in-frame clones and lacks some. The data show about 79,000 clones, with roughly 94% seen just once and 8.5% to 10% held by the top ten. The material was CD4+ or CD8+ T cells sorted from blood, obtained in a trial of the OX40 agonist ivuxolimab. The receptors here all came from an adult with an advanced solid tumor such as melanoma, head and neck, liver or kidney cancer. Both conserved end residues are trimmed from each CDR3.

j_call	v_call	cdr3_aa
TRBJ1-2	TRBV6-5	ASSYIPEANYGYT
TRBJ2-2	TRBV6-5	ASSYGTSGNTGELF
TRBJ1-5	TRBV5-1	ASSLVTQGSNQPQH
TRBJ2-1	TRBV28	ASSSIRSRFEQF
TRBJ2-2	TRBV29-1	SVDTGSNTGELF
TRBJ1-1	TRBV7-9	ASSLKGGINTEAF
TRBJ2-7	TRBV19	ASSIVKVSEQY
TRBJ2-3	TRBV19	ASSTLLGDTQY
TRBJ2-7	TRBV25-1	ASSEPGSSYEQY
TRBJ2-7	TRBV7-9	ASSLDRGGEQY
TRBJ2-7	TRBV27	ASGLTGKAYEQY
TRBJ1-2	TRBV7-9	ASSPNPGSYGYT